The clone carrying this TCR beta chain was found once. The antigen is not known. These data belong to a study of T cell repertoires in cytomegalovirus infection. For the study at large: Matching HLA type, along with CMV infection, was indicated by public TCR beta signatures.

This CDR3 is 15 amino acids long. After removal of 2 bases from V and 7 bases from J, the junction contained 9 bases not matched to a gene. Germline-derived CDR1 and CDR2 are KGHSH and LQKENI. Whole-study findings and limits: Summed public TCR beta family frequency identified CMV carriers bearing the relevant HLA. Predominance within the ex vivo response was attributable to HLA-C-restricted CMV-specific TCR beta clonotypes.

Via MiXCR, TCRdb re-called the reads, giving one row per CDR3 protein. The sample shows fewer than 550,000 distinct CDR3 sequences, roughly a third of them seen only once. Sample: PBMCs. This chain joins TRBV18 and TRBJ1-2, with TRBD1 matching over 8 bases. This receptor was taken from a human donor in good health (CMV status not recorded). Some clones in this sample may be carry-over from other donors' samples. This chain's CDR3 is CASSPVEDREGGYTF. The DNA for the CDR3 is TGTGCCAGCTCACCAGTCGAGGACAGGGAGGGTGGCTACACCTTC.